This T cell receptor (beta chain) was sequenced for a study of CD8+CD57+ T cells in acquired aplastic anemia. About the study: Sorted CD4+ and CD8+ cells gave an average of around 3.3 ug of DNA. Study outcomes and limitations: In common between the patients and the controls were twenty-nine CD8+ CDR3 sequences.

Germline CDR1 DFQATT, CDR2 SNEGSKA (reference sequence). Trimming removed 5 bases at V and 4 bases at J, with 12 bases between. This CDR3 has 12 residues. As concerns this clonotype: What it binds is unknown.

Genomic DNA acted as the template from which TCR beta VDJ combination and CDR3 sequence profiling were carried out. From the reads, TCRdb called clonotypes with MiXCR, one entry per CDR3 protein. The sample comprises approximately 180,000 distinct CDR3 sequences, roughly 50% of which are singletons, and roughly 1.8% rests with the top ten. The patients chosen for sequencing had shown expansion of CD8+CD57+ cells (detected by flow cytometry). The enrolled patients all had severe acquired aplastic anemia. Sampling of blood occurred while the patients had still received no therapy. The V and J genes are TRBV20-1 and TRBJ2-7; D assignment may be TRBD1 or TRBD2 (5 bases each). Sequencing was carried out using sorted CD4+, CD8+, or CD8+CD57+ T cells (not recorded which) from PBMCs. The receptor comes from a human donor with aplastic anemia. CDR3 amino acids: CSAVLGTYEQYF. In DNA form, the CDR3 reads TGCAGTGCTGTCCTCGGGACGTACGAGCAGTACTTC.